Below are 30 T cell receptor beta chains sequenced from a single sample in a study of blood T cell repertoires in COVID-19. The assay was immunoSEQ multiplex PCR, and TCRdb's table has in-frame clones only and misses some. The data hold approximately 500,000 clones, with roughly 90% observed a single time. The sequenced sample consisted of PBMCs or T cells enriched from blood (not recorded which). The receptors here all came from a woman aged 35 to 49 who had recovered from COVID-19.

The chain links TRBV28 to TRBJ2-1, with 14 positions matching TRBD2. Germline lookup yields CDR1 MDHEN and CDR2 SYDVKM. V was clipped by 6 bases and J by 0 bases; unmatched bases: 16. The CDR3 has 21 amino acids. CDR3 loop: CASSRPPRLAGGPSSYNEQFF. In DNA form, the CDR3 reads TGTGCCAGCAGCCGCCCCCCCAGACTAGCGGGAGGGCCTAGCTCCTACAATGAGCAGTTCTTC.

This clone came up once. The chain links TRBV7-9 to TRBJ2-2; 7 nucleotides match TRBD1. Germline assignment: CDR1 SEHNR and CDR2 FQNEAQ (reference sequence). Germline trimming cut 6 bases from V and 7 bases from J; bases unmatched to any gene: 8. CDR3 length equals 14 residues. This chain's CDR3 is CASSRGGSNGELFF. The CDR3 DNA sequence: TGTGCCAGCAGTCGAGGGGGCTCGAACGGGGAGCTGTTTTTT.

V is TRBV4-3 and J is TRBJ2-2; 12 positions agree with TRBD2. J lost 6 bases, V lost 1 base, and 3 bases had no gene match. There are 16 residues in the CDR3. Germline CDR1 reads LGHNA; CDR2 reads YSLEER. In nucleotides, the CDR3 is TGCGCCAGCAGCCAAGTTCCTAGCGGGAGGGCCGGGGAGCTGTTTTTT. Encoded protein: CASSQVPSGRAGELFF.

A note on this clone: The sample has other DNA sequences that encode this CDR3 too. The J gene is TRBJ2-7, the V gene TRBV6-5; TRBD2 matches 9 bases. With V trimmed by 0 bases and J by 3 bases, 6 bases remained unmatched. Germline assignment: CDR1 MNHEY and CDR2 SVGAGI. This CDR3 comprises 16 residues. The DNA of the CDR3 is TGTGCCAGCAGTTACTCGAGTAGCGGGAGTGGCTACGAGCAGTACTTC. As protein: CASSYSSSGSGYEQYF.

CDR3 amino acids: CASSRGGLNYEQYF. The CDR3 DNA sequence: TGTGCCAGCAGCCGAGGAGGGCTAAACTACGAGCAGTACTTC. The chain is built from TRBV5-4 and TRBJ2-7; the D gene is possibly TRBD2 (6 bases). The CDR3 is 14 residues long. V lost 4 bases, J lost 3 bases, and 14 bases lay in between. The germline CDR1 and CDR2 sequences are SGHNT and YYREEE (reference sequence).

The genes are TRBV5-1 and TRBJ2-5, with 8 positions matching TRBD2. Germline assignment: CDR1 SGHRS and CDR2 YFSETQ. Losses at the gene ends were 0 bases for V and 2 bases for J; bases not matched to a gene: 9. The CDR3 contains 17 residues. The CDR3: CASSLVSGGVEQETQYF. As DNA, the CDR3 is TGCGCCAGCAGCTTGGTGTCGGGAGGGGTGGAACAAGAGACCCAGTACTTC.

The V and J genes are TRBV10-3 and TRBJ1-1; the match to TRBD1 covers 9 bases. This CDR3 contains 15 residues. V was pared by 2 bases and J by 1 base, with 2 bases of the junction left unmatched. Germline CDR1 reads ENHRY; CDR2 reads SYGVKD. The CDR3 sequence: CAISEMDRGNTEAFF. DNA of the CDR3: TGTGCCATCAGTGAGATGGACAGGGGGAACACTGAAGCTTTCTTT.

The rearrangement joins TRBV18 to TRBJ1-3; no reliable D call. The V gene's germline CDR1 is KGHSH and CDR2 LQKENI. V was clipped by 0 bases and J by 3 bases, with 12 bases between them. The CDR3 has 16 amino acids. CDR3 sequence: CASSPPLGFGGNTIYF. The DNA of the CDR3 is TGTGCCAGCTCACCACCGCTAGGCTTTGGTGGAAACACCATATATTTT.

The chain combines TRBV6-2 or TRBV6-3 with TRBJ1-6; D might be TRBD1 (5 bases). CDR1 is MNHEY, CDR2 SVGEGT, per germline. This CDR3 comprises 14 residues. V was pared by 5 bases and J by 9 bases, with 14 bases between. CDR3 coding DNA: TGTGCCAGCAGTCCAGGGATATACGGTTCACCCCTCCACTTT. Amino acids: CASSPGIYGSPLHF.

This clone was recorded a few times. The chain uses TRBV12-5 and TRBJ2-5; 10 positions agree with TRBD1. Germline loops: CDR1 LGHNT, CDR2 FRNRAP. V was clipped by 5 bases and J by 4 bases; unmatched bases: 4. CDR3 size: 14 residues. In nucleotides, the CDR3 is TGTGCTAGTGGTCCGGACAGGGGGGTAGAGACCCAGTACTTC. As protein: CASGPDRGVETQYF.

The count of this clone is one. The chain employs TRBV5-1 and TRBJ1-1; 8 bases are shared with TRBD1. The ends lost 4 bases at V and 4 bases at J; junction bases unmatched: 6. CDR3 size: 14 residues. Germline-derived CDR1 and CDR2 are SGHRS and YFSETQ. CDR3 sequence reads: CASSGQGLVTEAFF. The CDR3, as DNA: TGCGCCAGCAGCGGACAGGGCCTCGTCACTGAAGCTTTCTTT.

J is TRBJ2-1 and V is TRBV24-1, with D maybe TRBD2 (5 bases). Between the trimmed V and J ends, which lost 1 base and 6 bases, there was a span of 15 bases. The CDR3 is made up of 16 amino acids. The V gene's germline CDR1 is KGHDR and CDR2 SFDVKD. The CDR3 nucleotides are TGTGCCACCAGTGATTTATCAAGCGGTACCCCCAATGAGCAGTTCTTC. This encodes CATSDLSSGTPNEQFF.

The chain is built from TRBV24-1 and TRBJ1-4, with D perhaps matching TRBD1 (6 bases). Between the trimmed V and J ends, which lost 3 bases and 7 bases, there was a span of 14 bases. The CDR3 sequence is 15 residues long. The germline V gene has CDR1 KGHDR and CDR2 SFDVKD. This chain's CDR3 is CATSDTGGGGEKLFF. DNA for the CDR3: TGTGCCACCAGTGATACGGGGGGCGGTGGTGAAAAACTGTTTTTT.

The chain recombines TRBV7-9 with TRBJ2-3; tentatively, D is TRBD2 (6 bases). This CDR3 is built from 16 residues. Germline CDR1 is SEHNR and CDR2 is FQNEAQ (reference sequence). V was shortened by 4 bases and J by 2 bases, with 16 bases between the two germline ends. CDR3 loop: CASSYRRESLTDTQYF. DNA of the CDR3: TGTGCCAGCAGCTACAGGCGGGAATCACTCACAGATACGCAGTATTTT.

The chain combines TRBV15 with TRBJ2-1; 14 nucleotides align to TRBD2. With V trimmed by 3 bases and J by 8 bases, 6 bases remained unmatched. This CDR3 contains 16 residues. Germline V gene sequence: CDR1 LNHNV, CDR2 YYDKDF (reference sequence). The CDR3 nucleotides are TGTGCCACCAGCAGGCCGGGACTAGCGGGAGCATATGAGCAGTTCTTC. Translated: CATSRPGLAGAYEQFF.

J is TRBJ1-4 and V is TRBV13, with D maybe TRBD1 (5 bases). The CDR3 runs to 15 residues. V was cut by 4 bases and J by 2 bases, with 11 bases left in between. Germline V gene data show CDR1 as PRHDT and CDR2 as FYEKMQ (reference sequence). CDR3 residues: CASSSHRGTNEKLFF. CDR3 bases: TGTGCCAGCAGCTCTCACCGGGGGACTAATGAAAAACTGTTTTTT.

The chain uses TRBV28 and TRBJ2-7; 10 bases agree with TRBD2. Germline V gene data show CDR1 as MDHEN and CDR2 as SYDVKM. The CDR3 sequence is 16 residues long. After removal of 6 bases from V and 6 bases from J, the junction contained 14 bases not matched to a gene. CDR3 in amino acids: CASRSLPLAGSVEQYF. The CDR3 coding sequence is TGTGCCAGCAGATCCCTCCCACTAGCGGGATCAGTCGAGCAGTACTTC.

The CDR3 sequence is CSVELVAADTQYF. The CDR3 region has the DNA TGCAGCGTTGAATTGGTAGCCGCAGATACGCAGTATTTT. The chain recombines TRBV29-1 with TRBJ2-3; no clear D. This CDR3 is built from 13 residues. V gave up 2 bases and J gave up 4 bases, with 10 bases separating them. Germline assignment: CDR1 SQVTM and CDR2 ANQGSEA.

This clone was picked up a small number of times. The gene calls are TRBV5-1 and TRBJ2-5; D gene uncertain. V lost 1 base, J lost 5 bases, and 9 bases lay in between. The CDR3 extends over 13 amino acids. The germline gives CDR1 SGHRS, CDR2 YFSETQ. CDR3 DNA sequence: TGCGCCAGCAGCTTGTCTAGTTCCGAGACCCAGTACTTC. Translating gives CASSLSSSETQYF.

V is TRBV20-1 and J is TRBJ2-1; the D is unclear. In germline, CDR1 is DFQATT, CDR2 SNEGSKA (reference sequence). The CDR3 is 12 residues long. Deletions cut 3 bases from V and 8 bases from J, with 11 bases between. The chain's CDR3 is CSASLQEDEQFF. The CDR3 region has the DNA TGCAGTGCTAGTTTGCAGGAAGATGAGCAGTTCTTC.

The chain couples TRBV19 to TRBJ2-1, with D unclear. The germline CDR1 and CDR2 sequences are LNHDA and SQIVND (reference sequence). V lost 8 bases and J 7 bases, leaving 12 bases between the germline ends. The CDR3 runs to 12 residues. This CDR3 is CASHGDRNEQFF. CDR3 DNA sequence: TGTGCCAGTCACGGAGATAGGAATGAGCAGTTCTTC.

The rearrangement uses TRBV18 and TRBJ1-1; 9 bases line up with TRBD1. Germline V gene sequence: CDR1 KGHSH, CDR2 LQKENI. The V and J ends lost 3 bases and 3 bases, in that order; junction bases with no gene match: 5. The CDR3 has 15 residues. The CDR3 protein is CASSPGQGMYTEAFF. The DNA for the CDR3 is TGTGCCAGCTCACCCGGACAGGGGATGTACACTGAAGCTTTCTTT.

The chain has TRBV7-7 and TRBJ2-5; weak D call: TRBD2 (6 bases). Germline V gene sequence: CDR1 SSHAT, CDR2 FNYEAQ (reference sequence). Trimming shortened V by 1 base and J by 5 bases, and 23 bases separated the two germline ends. The CDR3 loop spans 18 amino acids. This CDR3 is CASSLEIGSGPASETQYF. In nucleotides, the CDR3 is TGTGCCAGCAGCTTAGAGATTGGTAGCGGCCCCGCGTCGGAGACCCAGTACTTC.

This clone has only a few counts. V and J are TRBV4-3 and TRBJ1-6; D not resolved. The CDR3 extends over 16 amino acids. Germline CDR1 and CDR2: LGHNA and YSLEER. Trimming stripped 8 bases from V and 0 bases from J, with 14 bases between. The CDR3 DNA sequence: TGCGCCAGCGCCAGTATGTCGGGCTCCTATAATTCACCCCTCCACTTT. Protein sequence: CASASMSGSYNSPLHF.

The rearrangement joins TRBV18 to TRBJ1-5; TRBD1 aligns across 8 bases. The V gene's germline CDR1 is KGHSH and CDR2 LQKENI. The junction had 5 bases not matched to a gene; V was cut back by 6 bases and J by 4 bases. This CDR3 is 14 amino acids long. DNA for the CDR3: TGTGCCAGCTCGCTGACAGGGGCGAATCAGCCCCAGCATTTT. Translated: CASSLTGANQPQHF. Filled out from reference TRBV18 and TRBJ1-5, the complete variable domain reads NAGVMQNPRHLVRRRGQEARLRCSPMKGHSHVYWYRQLPEEGLKFMVYLQKENIIDESGMPKERFSAEFPKEGPSILRIQQVVRGDSAAYFCASSLTGANQPQHFGDGTRLSIL.

V and J are TRBV9 and TRBJ2-7; a possible D gene is TRBD2 (5 bases). V lost 4 bases and J 6 bases, leaving 8 bases between the germline ends. Germline lookup yields CDR1 SGDLS and CDR2 YYNGEE. The CDR3 covers 11 residues. The CDR3, as DNA: TGTGCCAGCAGCCACAGCGGCGAGCAGTACTTC. As protein: CASSHSGEQYF.

This rearrangement joins TRBV7-9 to TRBJ1-2; D possibly corresponds to TRBD1 (5 bases). The V end lost 4 bases, the J end lost 3 bases, and 12 bases lay between the germline ends. Germline V lookup: CDR1 SEHNR, CDR2 FQNEAQ (reference sequence). This CDR3 is 14 amino acids long. The CDR3 nucleotides read TGTGCCAGCAGCTCTGGGTCGGGGGACTATGGCTACACCTTC. Translating it yields CASSSGSGDYGYTF. The full variable domain, with the rest looked up from reference TRBV7-9 and TRBJ1-2, is DTGVSQNPRHKITKRGQNVTFRCDPISEHNRLYWYRQTLGQGPEFLTYFQNEAQLEKSRLLSDRFSAERPKGSFSTLEIQRTEQGDSAMYLCASSSGSGDYGYTFGSGTRLTVV.

V gene TRBV7-2 combines with J gene TRBJ2-7, with TRBD1 matching 9 bases. The CDR3 extends over 16 amino acids. Per germline, CDR1 SGHTA and CDR2 FQGNSA. The ends lost 5 bases at V and 4 bases at J; junction bases unmatched: 12. The CDR3 region has the DNA TGTGCCAGCAGCCGCTCGACCGGGACAGGGTTTTACGAGCAGTACTTC. As protein: CASSRSTGTGFYEQYF.

This clone was found a few times. The chain combines TRBV7-9 with TRBJ2-1; D may be TRBD2 (5 bases). Germline assignment: CDR1 SEHNR and CDR2 FQNEAQ (reference sequence). The CDR3 has 13 residues. The V end lost 5 bases, the J end lost 10 bases, and 15 bases lay between the germline ends. The CDR3 spells CASSPGLNREQFF. DNA for the CDR3: TGTGCCAGCAGCCCCGGACTTAACCGGGAGCAGTTCTTC. Together with reference TRBV7-9 and TRBJ2-1, the CDR3 gives the full variable domain: DTGVSQNPRHKITKRGQNVTFRCDPISEHNRLYWYRQTLGQGPEFLTYFQNEAQLEKSRLLSDRFSAERPKGSFSTLEIQRTEQGDSAMYLCASSPGLNREQFFGPGTRLTVL.

The CDR3, as DNA: TGTGCCAGCAGTGCCCCCGGACAGGGTACTGGAAACACCATATATTTT. Residues: CASSAPGQGTGNTIYF. The chain couples TRBV6-6 to TRBJ1-3; 8 bases agree with TRBD1. Germline loops: CDR1 MNHNY, CDR2 SVGAGI (reference sequence). J gave up 2 bases and V 5 bases, and 8 bases lay outside the gene matches. CDR3 length: 16 amino acids.